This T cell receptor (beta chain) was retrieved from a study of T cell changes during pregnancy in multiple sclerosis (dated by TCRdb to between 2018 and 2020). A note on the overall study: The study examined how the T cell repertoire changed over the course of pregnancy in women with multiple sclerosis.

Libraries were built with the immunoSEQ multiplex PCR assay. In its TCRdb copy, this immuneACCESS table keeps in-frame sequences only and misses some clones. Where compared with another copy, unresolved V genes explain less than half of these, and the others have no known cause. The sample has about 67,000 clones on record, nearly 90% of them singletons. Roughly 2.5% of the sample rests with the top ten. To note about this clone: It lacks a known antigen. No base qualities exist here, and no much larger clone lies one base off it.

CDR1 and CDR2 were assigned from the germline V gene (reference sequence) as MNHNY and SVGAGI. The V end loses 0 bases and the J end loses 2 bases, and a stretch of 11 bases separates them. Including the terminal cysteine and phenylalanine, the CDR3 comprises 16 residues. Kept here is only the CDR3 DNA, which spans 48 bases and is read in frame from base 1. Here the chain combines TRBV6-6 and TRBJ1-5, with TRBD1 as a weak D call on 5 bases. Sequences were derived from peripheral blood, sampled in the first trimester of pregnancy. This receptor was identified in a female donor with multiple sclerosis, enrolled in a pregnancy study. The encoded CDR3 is CASSYSIGVGNQPQHF. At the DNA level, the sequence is TGTGCCAGCAGTTACTCAATAGGGGTAGGCAATCAGCCCCAGCATTTT.